Below are 26 T cell receptor beta chains sequenced from a single sample in a study of human T cells and chemical hapten exposure. TCRdb itself ran the RACE reads through MiXCR, one entry per CDR3 protein. This table has under 400,000 distinct CDR3 sequences, 4.5% to 5.5% appearing once. Time point of the sample: pre-sensitization, week 0. Treatment reported: therapeutic diphenylcyclopropenone sensitization with weekly scalp DPC. The sequencing here drew on whole blood, taken in connection with sensitization to the hapten diphenylcyclopropenone (DPC). These receptors came from a woman aged 45-65 years with alopecia areata. Some clones in this sample may be carry-over from other donors' samples.

The chain carries TRBV10-3 and TRBJ2-2, with TRBD2 identical over 7 bases. V lost 10 bases to trimming and J lost 0 bases; unmatched junction nucleotides: 5. Germline loops: CDR1 ENHRY, CDR2 SYGVKD. The CDR3 loop spans 14 amino acids. The CDR3 here is CASGDYSNTGELFF. DNA of the CDR3: TGTGCCAGTGGGGACTATTCGAACACCGGGGAGCTGTTTTTT.

The chain employs TRBV15 and TRBJ2-3; 12 positions agree with TRBD2. This CDR3 is 14 amino acids long. Trimming removed 6 bases from V and 4 bases from J; junction bases left unmatched: 2. Germline V gene lookup returns CDR1 LNHNV and CDR2 YYDKDF (reference sequence). In nucleotides, the CDR3 is TGTGCCACCAGACTAGCGGGAGGAGCAGATACGCAGTATTTT. Its protein product is CATRLAGGADTQYF.

The table lists this clonotype with many counts. The J gene is TRBJ2-7, the V gene TRBV30, with D perhaps TRBD1 or TRBD2 (5 bases each). Germline V gene lookup returns CDR1 GTSNPN and CDR2 SVGIG (reference sequence). This CDR3 region has 12 residues. The V and J ends lost 4 bases and 6 bases respectively, with 13 bases between them. CDR3 DNA: TGTGCCTGGACCCAGGGACGGCGCGAGCAGTACTTC. It encodes CAWTQGRREQYF.

This clonotype came up many times. This chain links TRBV7-2 with TRBJ2-3, with 11 bases lining up with TRBD2. CDR3 size: 19 residues. V lost 6 bases, J lost 4 bases, and 18 bases stayed unmatched. Germline assignment: CDR1 SGHTA and CDR2 FQGNSA. The CDR3: CASSKLRLAGGHLPDTQYF. The DNA for the CDR3 is TGTGCCAGCAGTAAGCTAAGGCTAGCGGGGGGCCATCTCCCAGATACGCAGTATTTT.

V gene TRBV20-1 combines with J gene TRBJ1-1; D is ambiguous. The CDR3 spans 11 residues. Trimming removed 6 bases from V and 4 bases from J, with 9 bases in between. Germline values: CDR1 DFQATT, CDR2 SNEGSKA (reference sequence). The CDR3 region has the DNA TGCAGTGCGACGGGTGGCACTGAAGCTTTCTTT. Protein: CSATGGTEAFF.

This clonotype was found a few times. V usage is TRBV28 and J usage is TRBJ1-2, with 9 bases lining up with TRBD1. There are 14 residues in the CDR3. Looked up from germline, CDR1 is MDHEN and CDR2 is SYDVKM. V was clipped by 4 bases and J by 5 bases; unmatched bases: 5. The CDR3 spells CASSSTTGGYGYTF. The CDR3 DNA reads as TGTGCCAGCAGTTCGACGACAGGGGGTTATGGCTACACCTTC.

The gene calls are TRBV27 and TRBJ2-3, with 7 bases matching TRBD1. CDR3 length: 14 amino acids. CDR1 MNHEY and CDR2 SMNVEV come from the germline V gene (reference sequence). Losses at the gene ends were 2 bases for V and 3 bases for J; bases not matched to a gene: 2. CDR3 sequence: CASSLKQGTDTQYF. DNA of the CDR3: TGTGCCAGCAGTTTAAAACAGGGGACAGATACGCAGTATTTT.

The chain is built from TRBV4-1 and TRBJ1-5, with D possibly matching TRBD1 (6 bases). Trimming stripped 0 bases from V and 1 base from J, with 10 bases between. Germline V lookup: CDR1 MGHRA, CDR2 YSYEKL. This CDR3 region has 16 residues. In DNA, the CDR3 is TGCGCCAGCAGCCAAGAGGGGGCAGGGAGCAATCAGCCCCAGCATTTT. Its protein is CASSQEGAGSNQPQHF.

CDR3 coding DNA: TGTGCCAGCAGCTCGCGACAGGGGGCTGACTATGGCTACACCTTC. It yields the protein CASSSRQGADYGYTF. The genes are TRBV7-6 and TRBJ1-2; 10 nucleotides match TRBD1. V gave up 4 bases and J gave up 3 bases; unmatched junction bases: 5. The germline gives CDR1 SGHVS, CDR2 FNYEAQ. The CDR3 covers 15 residues.

This clonotype has just a few counts. This chain connects TRBV6-1 to TRBJ2-7; D gene ambiguous. The CDR3 is 14 amino acids. V lost 1 base, J lost 2 bases, and 9 bases lay in between. Per the germline V gene, CDR1 is MNHNS and CDR2 is SASEGT. CDR3 in amino acids: CASSEVRTAYEQYF. The DNA for the CDR3 is TGTGCCAGCAGTGAAGTACGGACCGCCTACGAGCAGTACTTC.

CDR3 DNA sequence: TGTGCCAGCACCAAAAACGGACTGAATAATTCACCCCTCCACTTT. It specifies CASTKNGLNNSPLHF. The chain has TRBV2 and TRBJ1-6; D unclear. The CDR3 totals 15 residues. Trimming shortened V by 7 bases and J by 5 bases, and 15 bases separated the two germline ends. Germline V CDR1 and CDR2: SNHLY, FYNNEI. Full variable domain (remainder filled in from reference TRBV2 and TRBJ1-6): EPEVTQTPSHQVTQMGQEVILRCVPISNHLYFYWYRQILGQKVEFLVSFYNNEISEKSEIFDDQFSVERPDGSNFTLKIRSTKLEDSAMYFCASTKNGLNNSPLHFGNGTRLTVT.

This clonotype was recorded many times. CDR3 loop: CASRADSNYGYTF. Written as DNA, the CDR3 is TGTGCCAGCAGGGCTGACAGTAACTATGGCTACACCTTC. The chain employs TRBV6-6 and TRBJ1-2, with D possibly being TRBD1 (5 bases). V lost 6 bases and J 1 base, leaving 9 bases between the germline ends. The CDR3 length is 13 residues. The germline CDR1 and CDR2 sequences are MNHNY and SVGAGI (reference sequence).

The table lists this clonotype with many counts. The V and J genes are TRBV29-1 and TRBJ2-5; D uncertain. This CDR3 is built from 10 residues. Looked up from germline, CDR1 is SQVTM and CDR2 is ANQGSEA. V was trimmed by 4 bases and J by 4 bases, leaving 4 bases between them. The CDR3 region is CSVGLETQYF. In nucleotides, the CDR3 is TGCAGCGTTGGGTTAGAGACCCAGTACTTC.

The rearrangement joins TRBV7-9 to TRBJ1-1; D may be TRBD1 (6 bases). The CDR3 totals 14 residues. Germline CDR1 and CDR2: SEHNR and FQNEAQ (reference sequence). Trimming removed 4 bases at V and 4 bases at J, with 13 bases between. DNA for the CDR3: TGTGCCAGCAGCTCGGGGCAGGGGACCACTGAAGCTTTCTTT. Its translation: CASSSGQGTTEAFF.

This clonotype was counted ten times or more. This chain joins TRBV6-2 or TRBV6-3 and TRBJ2-5; TRBD2 aligns across 8 bases. The V gene's germline CDR1 is MNHEY and CDR2 SVGEGT. This CDR3 has 17 amino acids. The trim removed 7 bases at V and 2 bases at J, leaving 15 bases unmatched. This CDR3 is CASTPAGMSGGQETQYF. The CDR3 DNA follows: TGTGCCAGCACTCCGGCGGGAATGAGCGGGGGACAAGAGACCCAGTACTTC.

Note on this clonotype: One base away lies a much larger clone, so this may be a sequencing read error. The V gene is TRBV18, the J gene TRBJ2-7; D is possibly TRBD1 (5 bases). The V end was cut by 0 bases, the J end by 6 bases, with 12 bases between. CDR1 is KGHSH and CDR2 is LQKENI in the germline V gene. The CDR3 consists of 14 residues. CDR3 sequence (DNA): TGTGCCAGCTCACCACCGGACATGGTCGGCGAGCAGTACTTC. This gives the protein CASSPPDMVGEQYF.

This clonotype was seen at least ten times. The chain carries TRBV5-6 and TRBJ2-6; TRBD1 matches 7 bases. Trimming at V came to 4 bases and at J to 0 bases, leaving 10 bases not matched to a gene. Germline V gene data show CDR1 as SGHDT and CDR2 as YYEEEE. The CDR3 contains 18 residues. The CDR3 DNA follows: TGTGCCAGCAGCCCTCCTGCGAAGGGGGCCTCTGGGGCCAACGTCCTGACTTTC. It is translated as CASSPPAKGASGANVLTF.

In this sample, this clonotype turned up a few times. The chain combines TRBV13 with TRBJ1-6, with a possible D match to TRBD1 (6 bases). Germline CDR1 and CDR2: PRHDT and FYEKMQ (reference sequence). V dropped 6 bases and J dropped 1 base, with 10 bases sitting between them. The CDR3 has 15 residues. The CDR3 bases are TGTGCCAGCAGTCGGGGGGCGTCCTATAATTCACCCCTCCACTTT. It codes for CASSRGASYNSPLHF.

This clonotype was found many times. This chain connects TRBV29-1 to TRBJ2-1, with 8 nucleotides matching TRBD2. The V gene end was trimmed by 5 bases and the J gene end by 6 bases; junction bases not matched to a gene: 9. The CDR3 spans 14 residues. Germline-derived CDR1 and CDR2 are SQVTM and ANQGSEA. Here the CDR3 DNA reads TGCAGCGTTAGCGGGAGAGGGGGGTTCAATGAGCAGTTCTTC. Protein product: CSVSGRGGFNEQFF.

This clonotype was detected a few times. This chain links TRBV11-3 with TRBJ2-3; D is unclear. V lost 0 bases, J lost 2 bases, and 9 bases lay in between. Germline CDR1 is SGHNT and CDR2 is YENEEA. The CDR3 has 15 amino acids. Here the CDR3 reads CASSLDKGSTDTQYF. Here the CDR3 DNA reads TGTGCCAGCAGCTTAGATAAAGGGTCCACAGATACGCAGTATTTT.

This clonotype has at least ten counts. The CDR3 DNA reads TGTGCCAGCAGCGTAAGTACCGGTTATGAGCAGTTCTTC. This gives the protein CASSVSTGYEQFF. This chain links TRBV9 with TRBJ2-1; D is undetermined. Germline V gene data show CDR1 as SGDLS and CDR2 as YYNGEE. Trimming cost V 1 base and J 8 bases, with 10 bases left between them. The CDR3 contains 13 residues.

This clonotype came up many times. The gene calls are TRBV10-1 and TRBJ1-3; D call uncertain. The CDR3 runs to 12 residues. Germline V gene data show CDR1 as WNHNN and CDR2 as SYGVQD (reference sequence). V lost 3 bases, J lost 4 bases, and 4 bases lay in between. The CDR3 loop reads CASSDGGNTIYF. Here the CDR3 DNA reads TGCGCCAGCAGTGACGGGGGAAACACCATATATTTT.

This clonotype was recorded a few times. V usage is TRBV28 and J usage is TRBJ2-3; 8 nucleotides match TRBD2. This CDR3 is 15 amino acids long. The trim removed 8 bases at V and 1 base at J, leaving 8 bases unmatched. Germline V CDR1 and CDR2: MDHEN, SYDVKM. The CDR3 coding sequence is TGTGCCAGCGCCCCGGGAGGGCCTGGCACAGATACGCAGTATTTT. This sequence encodes CASAPGGPGTDTQYF.

The rearrangement links TRBV28 to TRBJ2-3; 8 nucleotides line up with TRBD2. Germline CDR1 MDHEN, CDR2 SYDVKM. This CDR3 has 16 residues. Trimming at V came to 1 base and at J to 2 bases, leaving 5 bases not matched to a gene. CDR3 coding DNA: TGTGCCAGCAGTTTATCGCGGGAGGTGATCACAGATACGCAGTATTTT. Encoded protein: CASSLSREVITDTQYF.

The gene calls are TRBV13 and TRBJ2-3; 9 bases fit TRBD2. The junction had 10 bases not matched to a gene; V was cut back by 5 bases and J by 1 base. Per the germline V gene, CDR1 is PRHDT and CDR2 is FYEKMQ (reference sequence). This CDR3 has 17 amino acids. CDR3 sequence reads: CASSERGRTSGTDTQYF. CDR3 bases: TGTGCCAGCAGCGAGAGAGGCCGGACTAGCGGCACAGATACGCAGTATTTT.

This clonotype was counted a few times. V and J are TRBV6-1 and TRBJ2-7, with D unclear. Deletions cut 3 bases from V and 9 bases from J, with 3 bases between. CDR3 size: 9 residues. Germline CDR1 is MNHNS and CDR2 is SASEGT. The DNA for the CDR3 is TGTGCCAGCAGTGACGGGCAGTACTTC. Its protein is CASSDGQYF.